This record concerns one T cell receptor (beta chain) sequence. Original processing notes: Amplified reference gene primers provided the basis for estimating nucleated cell counts. Assay: immunoSEQ multiplex PCR; the TCRdb copy retains only in-frame clones and omits some. The V and J calls and the clone size are those of that table, but D and trimming were determined from the DNA. The table records about 190,000 clones, more than 60% of them present only once. This record belongs to a study of blood T cell repertoires in COVID-19. Study information: Some COVID-19 samples were acute and others convalescent; all came from the United States, Italy and Spain. Sample material is recorded as cDNA or gDNA derived from T cells, B-cell-depleted T cells, or PBMCs.

Deletions cut 3 bases from V and 7 bases from J, with 13 bases between. Germline CDR1 is LNHDA and CDR2 is SQIVND (reference sequence). CDR3 size: 14 residues. The source of this sequence is a woman between 45 and 60 years old with acute or convalescent COVID-19. Sample: peripheral blood. This rearrangement joins TRBV19 to TRBJ2-1; D is perhaps TRBD2 (5 bases). The CDR3 loop reads CASSIGLTGNEQFF. The CDR3 coding sequence is TGTGCCAGTAGTATCGGTCTCACGGGAAATGAGCAGTTCTTC. Variable domain in full (rest from reference TRBV19 and TRBJ2-1): DGGITQSPKYLFRKEGQNVTLSCEQNLNHDAMYWYRQDPGQGLRLIYYSQIVNDFQKGDIAEGYSVSREKKESFPLTVTSAQKNPTAFYLCASSIGLTGNEQFFGPGTRLTVL.